A single sample gave rise to the 10 T cell receptor beta chains below, sequenced in a study of blood T cell repertoires in COVID-19 (dated by TCRdb to 2018 to 2020). Receptor libraries were prepared by the immunoSEQ multiplex PCR assay. Sourced from immuneACCESS, this table was stored by TCRdb with only in-frame sequences that have V and J called. A share of the clones is absent; for the studies checked, an unresolved V gene accounts for under half, and the remainder has no known explanation. This sample comprises approximately 99,000 clones, about four fifths of them detected only once. In total, the top ten clones hold around 18% of the sample. The sequencing input was peripheral blood. The receptors were sampled from a woman older than 75 with active or convalescent COVID-19.

This clone has a handful of counts. The V gene is TRBV7-8, the J gene TRBJ2-5, with D tentatively TRBD2 (5 bases). Per the germline V gene, CDR1 is SGHVS and CDR2 is FQNEAQ. The CDR3 has 14 amino acids. With 6 bases removed from V and 1 base from J, the gap between germline ends came to 12 bases. CDR3 sequence (DNA): TGTGCCAGCAGTCTGGCGGGCGTCCAAGAGACCCAGTACTTC. Protein product: CASSLAGVQETQYF.

The chain combines TRBV2 with TRBJ2-2; D unclear. The CDR3 contains 13 residues. The V end was cut by 3 bases, the J end by 6 bases, with 8 bases between. The germline V gene has CDR1 SNHLY and CDR2 FYNNEI. The CDR3 is CASSEERSGELFF. Written as DNA, the CDR3 is TGTGCCAGCAGTGAGGAGAGGTCCGGGGAGCTGTTTTTT.

This clone occurred once. The rearrangement uses TRBV28 and TRBJ1-5; perhaps TRBD1 as D (6 bases). V was shortened by 4 bases and J by 9 bases, with 7 bases between the two germline ends. CDR3 size: 11 residues. Germline lookup yields CDR1 MDHEN and CDR2 SYDVKM. The CDR3 nucleotides are TGTGCCAGCAGTTCCAGGGGGCCCCAGCATTTT. Translating it yields CASSSRGPQHF.

The V and J genes are TRBV19 and TRBJ1-1; TRBD1 agrees at 7 bases. The germline V gene encodes CDR1 LNHDA and CDR2 SQIVND (reference sequence). V lost 10 bases to trimming and J lost 2 bases; unmatched junction nucleotides: 7. CDR3 length: 13 amino acids. The chain's CDR3 is CATANRGNTEAFF. The CDR3 DNA sequence: TGTGCCACCGCAAACAGGGGCAACACTGAAGCTTTCTTT.

The V gene is TRBV9, the J gene TRBJ2-2; TRBD1 aligns across 7 bases. Germline-derived CDR1 and CDR2 are SGDLS and YYNGEE. The CDR3 sequence is 13 residues long. J lost 8 bases, V lost 4 bases, and 5 bases had no gene match. In DNA, the CDR3 is TGTGCCAGCAGCCAGGGGGTAGGTGGGGAGCTGTTTTTT. Its protein product is CASSQGVGGELFF. The variable domain in full, with the rest retrieved from reference TRBV9 and TRBJ2-2, is DSGVTQTPKHLITATGQRVTLRCSPRSGDLSVYWYQQSLDQGLQFLIQYYNGEERAKGNILERFSAQQFPDLHSELNLSSLELGDSALYFCASSQGVGGELFFGEGSRLTVL.

The rearrangement links TRBV19 to TRBJ2-3; TRBD1 is a possible D gene (5 bases). The V and J ends lost 6 bases and 5 bases respectively, with 6 bases between them. The CDR3 contains 11 residues. CDR1 and CDR2 from the germline V gene are LNHDA and SQIVND (reference sequence). The CDR3 DNA reads TGTGCCAGTAGCGACAGAGATACGCAGTATTTT. Amino acid sequence: CASSDRDTQYF.

The V call is TRBV7-8, the J call TRBJ2-5; D unclear. The CDR3 spans 14 residues. The germline CDR1 and CDR2 sequences are SGHVS and FQNEAQ. V gave up 0 bases and J gave up 4 bases, with 9 bases separating them. The CDR3 reads CASSLAETAETQYF. The CDR3 bases are TGTGCCAGCAGCTTAGCGGAAACAGCAGAGACCCAGTACTTC.

J is TRBJ1-1 and V is TRBV28; no reliable D call. V was clipped by 7 bases and J by 0 bases, with 12 bases between them. The length of the CDR3 is 14 residues. CDR1 is MDHEN, CDR2 SYDVKM, per germline. The CDR3 spells CASKVRGLNTEAFF. The CDR3 DNA reads as TGTGCCAGCAAAGTTCGCGGGCTGAACACTGAAGCTTTCTTT.

The chain couples TRBV2 to TRBJ1-1; no definite D call. Germline CDR1 SNHLY, CDR2 FYNNEI. Deletions cut 3 bases from V and 0 bases from J, with 2 bases between. The CDR3 runs 12 residues. CDR3 coding DNA: TGTGCCAGCAGTGACTTGAACACTGAAGCTTTCTTT. Protein: CASSDLNTEAFF.

The chain uses TRBV27 and TRBJ2-5, with a tentative D call TRBD2 (6 bases). The CDR3 is 15 residues long. V shed 8 bases and J shed 0 bases, with 16 bases lying between them. Germline loops: CDR1 MNHEY, CDR2 SMNVEV (reference sequence). DNA of the CDR3: TGTGCCAGCCGGCGGGGCAGACCTTACCAAGAGACCCAGTACTTC. It specifies CASRRGRPYQETQYF.